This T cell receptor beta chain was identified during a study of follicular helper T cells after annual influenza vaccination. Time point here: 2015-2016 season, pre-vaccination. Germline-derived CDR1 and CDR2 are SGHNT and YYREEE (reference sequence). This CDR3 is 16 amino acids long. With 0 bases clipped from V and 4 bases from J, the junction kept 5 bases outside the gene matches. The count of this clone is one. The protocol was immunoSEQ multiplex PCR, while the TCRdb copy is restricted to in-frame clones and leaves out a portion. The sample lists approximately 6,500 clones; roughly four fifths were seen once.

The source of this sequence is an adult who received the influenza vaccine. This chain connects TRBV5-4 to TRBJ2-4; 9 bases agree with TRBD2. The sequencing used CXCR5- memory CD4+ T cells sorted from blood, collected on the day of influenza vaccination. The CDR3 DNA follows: TGTGCCAGCAGCTTGGATCCTAGCGGGAAGAAAAACATTCAGTACTTC. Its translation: CASSLDPSGKKNIQYF.